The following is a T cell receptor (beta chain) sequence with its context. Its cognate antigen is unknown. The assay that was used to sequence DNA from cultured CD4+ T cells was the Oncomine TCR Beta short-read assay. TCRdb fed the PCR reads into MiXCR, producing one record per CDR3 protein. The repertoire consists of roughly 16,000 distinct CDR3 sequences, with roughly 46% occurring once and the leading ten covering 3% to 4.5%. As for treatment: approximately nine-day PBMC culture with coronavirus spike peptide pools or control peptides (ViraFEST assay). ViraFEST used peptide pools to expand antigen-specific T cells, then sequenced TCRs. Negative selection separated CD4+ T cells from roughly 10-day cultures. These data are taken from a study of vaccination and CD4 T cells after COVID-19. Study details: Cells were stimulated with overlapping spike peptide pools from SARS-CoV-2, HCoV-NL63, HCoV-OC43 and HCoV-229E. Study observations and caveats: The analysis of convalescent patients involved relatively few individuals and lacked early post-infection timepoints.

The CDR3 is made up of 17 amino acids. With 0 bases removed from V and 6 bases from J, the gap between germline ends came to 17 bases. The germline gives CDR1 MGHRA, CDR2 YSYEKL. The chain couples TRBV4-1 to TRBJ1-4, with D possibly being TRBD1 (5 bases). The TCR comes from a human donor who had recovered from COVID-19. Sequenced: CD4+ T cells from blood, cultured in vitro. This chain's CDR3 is CASSQDEEGWLDEKLFF. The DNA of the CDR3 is TGCGCCAGCAGCCAAGATGAGGAGGGGTGGTTGGATGAAAAACTGTTTTTT.